The clone carrying this T cell receptor (beta chain) was observed a few times. CDR1 and CDR2 (germline): MNHEY, SMNVEV (reference sequence). CDR3 length equals 12 residues. Trimming removed 8 bases at V and 6 bases at J, with 10 bases between. This entry belongs to a study of T-cell reconstitution after alpha-beta-depleted transplantation in children. Preparing the TCRbeta library involved the use of unique molecular identifiers. TCRdb re-called the PCR reads through MiXCR, storing one row per CDR3 protein. The sample contains 700,000 to 950,000 distinct CDR3 sequences, roughly 15% of which appear only once.

This sequence originates from a male patient younger than 18 who had a stem cell transplant for acute lymphoblastic leukemia, so the T cells may come from the graft donor. The sequencing used PBMCs, mostly from graft donor cells, collected 360 days after TCRalphabeta/CD19-depleted stem cell transplant. This chain connects TRBV27 to TRBJ2-2; no firm D call. CDR3 loop: CASRNRAGELFF. CDR3 coding DNA: TGTGCCAGCCGGAACAGAGCCGGGGAGCTGTTTTTT.